This T cell receptor beta chain comes out of a study of tumor-infiltrating lymphocytes in primary liver carcinoma. About the study: Samples returned roughly 3.5 to 8 million productive TCRbeta reads each. Read depth did not differ significantly between tissue types.

This CDR3 is built from 17 residues. The germline gives CDR1 MNHEY, CDR2 SVGEGT. Each 20-30 mg portion of unsorted bulk tissue served as the source for co-extraction of RNA and DNA. Those sampled were patients whose primary liver carcinoma was treated by surgical resection. Patients carried chronic HBV infection without prior treatment. Separate regions, five per tumor, were sampled. This clonotype occurred a few times. The junction departs from the called germline gene at one end, perhaps through a read error. TCR beta cDNA was prepared out of approximately 470 ng total RNA by means of a constant-region primer. What produced the TCR beta libraries was three nested multiplex PCR rounds using slightly modified ARM-PCR. Running 9 to 10 cycles apiece, the first two PCR rounds relied on TRBV1-TRBV30 forward primers together with a C-beta reverse primer. TCRdb recomputed calls from the multiplex PCR reads with MiXCR, one row per CDR3 protein. This sample has tens of thousands of distinct CDR3 sequences, with 76% found just once.

Sequencing was carried out using liver tumor tissue from sampling region 5. Subset in this sample: tumor region T5, tumor centre. The receptor's source is a man in his forties with primary liver carcinoma and hepatitis B virus infection. The chain carries TRBV6-2 or TRBV6-3 and TRBJ2-3, with TRBD2 matching over 8 bases. The CDR3 loop reads CVSSYLPSGSSTDTQCF. CDR3 in DNA: TGTGTCAGCAGTTACCTTCCTAGCGGGTCTAGCACAGATACGCAGTGTTTT.